This T cell receptor (beta chain) is drawn from a study of T cell responses to AZD1222 COVID-19 vaccine. This table comes from immunoSEQ multiplex PCR, and its TCRdb copy is limited to in-frame clones, with some not included. Of 130,000 or so clones listed, about 90% are singletons. V was trimmed by 4 bases and J by 0 bases, leaving 6 bases between them. The CDR3 has 13 residues. From germline, CDR1 is KGHSH and CDR2 LQKENI. The rearrangement links TRBV18 to TRBJ2-5, with D tentatively TRBD1 (5 bases). The sequencing here drew on peripheral blood, taken 28 days after the second dose of the MenACWY control vaccine. This TCR was recovered from an adult who received the MenACWY meningococcal vaccine as a control. The DNA for the CDR3 is TGTGCCAGCTCACAGGGGTACCAAGAGACCCAGTACTTC. Amino acid sequence: CASSQGYQETQYF.